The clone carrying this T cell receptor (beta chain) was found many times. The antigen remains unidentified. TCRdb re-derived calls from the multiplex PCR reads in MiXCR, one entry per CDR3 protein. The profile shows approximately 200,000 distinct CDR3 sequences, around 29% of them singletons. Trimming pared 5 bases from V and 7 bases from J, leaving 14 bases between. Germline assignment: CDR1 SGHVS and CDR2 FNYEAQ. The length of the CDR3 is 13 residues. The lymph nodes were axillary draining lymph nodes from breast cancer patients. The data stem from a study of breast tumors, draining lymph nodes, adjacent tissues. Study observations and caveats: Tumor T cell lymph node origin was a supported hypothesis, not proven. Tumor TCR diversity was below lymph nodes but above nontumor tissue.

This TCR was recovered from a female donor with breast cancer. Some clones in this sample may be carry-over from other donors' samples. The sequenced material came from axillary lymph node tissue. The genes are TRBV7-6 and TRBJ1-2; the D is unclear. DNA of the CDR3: TGTGCCAGCAGCCGAGAAGGACGGTCTGGCTACACCTTC. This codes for CASSREGRSGYTF.